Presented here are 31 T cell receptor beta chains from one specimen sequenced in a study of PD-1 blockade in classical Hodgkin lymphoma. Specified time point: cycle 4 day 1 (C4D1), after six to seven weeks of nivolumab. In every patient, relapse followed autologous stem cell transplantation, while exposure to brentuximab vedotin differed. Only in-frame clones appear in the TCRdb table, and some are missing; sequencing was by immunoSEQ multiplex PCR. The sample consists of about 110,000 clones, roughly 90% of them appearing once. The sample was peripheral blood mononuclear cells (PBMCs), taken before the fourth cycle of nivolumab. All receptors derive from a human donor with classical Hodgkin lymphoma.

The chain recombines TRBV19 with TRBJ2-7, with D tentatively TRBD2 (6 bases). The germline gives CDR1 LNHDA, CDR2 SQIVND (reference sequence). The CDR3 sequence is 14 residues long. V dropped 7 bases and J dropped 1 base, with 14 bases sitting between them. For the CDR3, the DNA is TGTGCCAGTACCACTAGCTCCACTTCCTACGAGCAGTACTTC. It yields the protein CASTTSSTSYEQYF.

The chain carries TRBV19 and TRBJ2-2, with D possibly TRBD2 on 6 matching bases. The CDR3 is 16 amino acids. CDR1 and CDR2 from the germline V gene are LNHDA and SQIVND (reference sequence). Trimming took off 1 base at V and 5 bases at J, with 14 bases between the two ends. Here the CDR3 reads CASSIVASDRTGELFF. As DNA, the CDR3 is TGTGCCAGTAGTATAGTTGCTAGCGATAGGACCGGGGAGCTGTTTTTT.

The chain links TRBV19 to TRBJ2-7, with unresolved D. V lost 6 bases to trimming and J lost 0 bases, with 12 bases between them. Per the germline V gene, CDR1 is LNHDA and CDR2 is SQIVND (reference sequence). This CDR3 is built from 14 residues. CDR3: CASSKNSISYEQYF. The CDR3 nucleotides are TGTGCCAGTAGCAAGAACAGCATCTCCTACGAGCAGTACTTC.

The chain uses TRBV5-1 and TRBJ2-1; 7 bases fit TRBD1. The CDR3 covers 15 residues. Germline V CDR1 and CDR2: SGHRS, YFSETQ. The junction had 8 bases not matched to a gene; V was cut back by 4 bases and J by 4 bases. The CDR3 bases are TGCGCCAGCAGCCCCCGGGACAGCATTTACAATGAGCAGTTCTTC. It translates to CASSPRDSIYNEQFF.

This chain's CDR3 is CASSWGDNQPQHF. The CDR3 DNA sequence: TGTGCCAGCAGTTGGGGTGACAATCAGCCCCAGCATTTT. This rearrangement joins TRBV2 to TRBJ1-5; D is unclear. Germline CDR1 SNHLY, CDR2 FYNNEI. V gave up 5 bases and J gave up 3 bases, with 8 bases separating them. CDR3 length: 13 residues.

The CDR3 region is CASSDTGPYNEQFF. CDR3 DNA: TGCGCCAGCAGTGACACAGGACCCTACAATGAGCAGTTCTTC. The V gene is TRBV10-1, the J gene TRBJ2-1, with D possibly TRBD1 on 5 matching bases. The CDR3 has 14 residues. Deletions cut 3 bases from V and 2 bases from J, with 8 bases between. Germline values: CDR1 WNHNN, CDR2 SYGVQD (reference sequence).

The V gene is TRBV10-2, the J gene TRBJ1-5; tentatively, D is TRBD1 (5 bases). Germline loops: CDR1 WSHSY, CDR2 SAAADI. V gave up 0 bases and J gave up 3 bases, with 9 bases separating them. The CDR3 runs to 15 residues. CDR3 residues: CASSESGGTNQPQHF. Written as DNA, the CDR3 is TGCGCCAGCAGTGAGTCTGGGGGTACCAATCAGCCCCAGCATTTT.

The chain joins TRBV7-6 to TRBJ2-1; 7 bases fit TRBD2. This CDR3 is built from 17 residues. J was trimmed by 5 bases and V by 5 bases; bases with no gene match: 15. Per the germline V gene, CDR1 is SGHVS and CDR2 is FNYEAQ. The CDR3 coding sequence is TGTGCCAGCAGCCTCCCTGTCGGAAGCGGGGACCACAATGAGCAGTTCTTC. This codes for CASSLPVGSGDHNEQFF. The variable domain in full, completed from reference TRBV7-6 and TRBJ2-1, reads GAGVSQSPRYKVTKRGQDVALRCDPISGHVSLYWYRQALGQGPEFLTYFNYEAQQDKSGLPNDRFSAERPEGSISTLTIQRTEQRDSAMYRCASSLPVGSGDHNEQFFGPGTRLTVL.

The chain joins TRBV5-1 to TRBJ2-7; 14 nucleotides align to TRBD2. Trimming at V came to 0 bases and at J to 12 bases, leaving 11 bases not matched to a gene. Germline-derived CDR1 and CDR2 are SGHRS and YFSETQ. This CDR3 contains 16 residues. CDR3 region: CASSLAVGTSGSGWYF. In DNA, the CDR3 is TGCGCCAGCAGCTTGGCCGTAGGGACTAGCGGGAGTGGATGGTACTTC.

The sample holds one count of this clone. DNA for the CDR3: TGCGCCAGCAGCTCCTATATTGGACGGGGCACTGAAGCTTTCTTT. Protein: CASSSYIGRGTEAFF. The V and J genes are TRBV5-1 and TRBJ1-1; D ambiguous. CDR1 SGHRS and CDR2 YFSETQ come from the germline V gene. This CDR3 region has 15 residues. Trimming stripped 3 bases from V and 4 bases from J, with 16 bases between. Full variable domain (rest looked up from reference TRBV5-1 and TRBJ1-1): KAGVTQTPRYLIKTRGQQVTLSCSPISGHRSVSWYQQTPGQGLQFLFEYFSETQRNKGNFPGRFSGRQFSNSRSEMNVSTLELGDSALYLCASSSYIGRGTEAFFGQGTRLTVV.

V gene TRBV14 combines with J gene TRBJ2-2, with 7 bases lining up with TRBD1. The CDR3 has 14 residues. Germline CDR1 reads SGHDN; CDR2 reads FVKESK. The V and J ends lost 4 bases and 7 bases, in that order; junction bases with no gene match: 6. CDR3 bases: TGTGCCAGCAGCCCGGGACAGCAAATCGGGGAGCTGTTTTTT. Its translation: CASSPGQQIGELFF.

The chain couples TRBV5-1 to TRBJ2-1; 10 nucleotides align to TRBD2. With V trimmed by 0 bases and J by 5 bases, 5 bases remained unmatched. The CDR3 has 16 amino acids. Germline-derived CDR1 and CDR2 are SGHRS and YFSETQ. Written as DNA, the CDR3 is TGCGCCAGCAGCTTGGAGGCTAGCGGGGGAAACAATGAGCAGTTCTTC. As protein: CASSLEASGGNNEQFF.

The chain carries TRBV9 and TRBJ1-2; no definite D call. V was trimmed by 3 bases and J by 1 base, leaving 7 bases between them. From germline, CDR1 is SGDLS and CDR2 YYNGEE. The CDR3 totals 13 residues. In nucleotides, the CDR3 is TGTGCCAGCAGCGAAGGATTTAACTATGGCTACACCTTC. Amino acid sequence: CASSEGFNYGYTF.

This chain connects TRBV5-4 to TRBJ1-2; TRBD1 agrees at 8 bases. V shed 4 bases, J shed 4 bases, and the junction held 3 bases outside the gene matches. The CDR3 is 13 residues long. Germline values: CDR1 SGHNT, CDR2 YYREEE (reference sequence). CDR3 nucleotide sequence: TGTGCCAGCAGCCCAGGACAGGGCTATGGCTACACCTTC. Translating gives CASSPGQGYGYTF. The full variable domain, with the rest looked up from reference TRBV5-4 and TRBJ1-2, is ETGVTQSPTHLIKTRGQQVTLRCSSQSGHNTVSWYQQALGQGPQFIFQYYREEENGRGNFPPRFSGLQFPNYSSELNVNALELDDSALYLCASSPGQGYGYTFGSGTRLTVV.

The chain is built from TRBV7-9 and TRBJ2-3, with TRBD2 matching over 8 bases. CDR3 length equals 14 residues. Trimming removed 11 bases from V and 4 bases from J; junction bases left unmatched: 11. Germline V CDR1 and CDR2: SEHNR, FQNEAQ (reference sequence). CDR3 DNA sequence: TGTGCCTCCGCGGGAGGACTAGTCGCAGATACGCAGTATTTT. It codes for CASAGGLVADTQYF. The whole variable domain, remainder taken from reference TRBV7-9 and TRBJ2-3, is DTGVSQNPRHKITKRGQNVTFRCDPISEHNRLYWYRQTLGQGPEFLTYFQNEAQLEKSRLLSDRFSAERPKGSFSTLEIQRTEQGDSAMYLCASAGGLVADTQYFGPGTRLTVL.

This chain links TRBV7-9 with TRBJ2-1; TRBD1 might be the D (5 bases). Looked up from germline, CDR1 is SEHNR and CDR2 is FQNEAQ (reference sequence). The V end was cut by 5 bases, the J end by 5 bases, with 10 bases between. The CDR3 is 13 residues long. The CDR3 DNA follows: TGTGCCAGCAGCCCCCCGACAGACAATGAGCAGTTCTTC. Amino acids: CASSPPTDNEQFF.

The CDR3 nucleotides are TGTGCCAGCAGCCTACAGGGGGCAAGTGGCTACACCTTC. Amino acid sequence: CASSLQGASGYTF. The rearrangement joins TRBV11-2 to TRBJ1-2; 9 bases fit TRBD1. Germline V lookup: CDR1 SGHAT, CDR2 FQNNGV. V shed 5 bases and J 7 bases; nucleotides not matched to a gene: 5. The CDR3 length is 13 residues.

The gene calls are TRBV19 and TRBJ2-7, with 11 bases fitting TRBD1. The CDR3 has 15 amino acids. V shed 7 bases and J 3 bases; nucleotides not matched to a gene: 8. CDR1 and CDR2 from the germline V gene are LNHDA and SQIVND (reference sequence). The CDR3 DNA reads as TGTGCCAGTACCTCTACCGGGACAGGGGGCTACGAGCAGTACTTC. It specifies CASTSTGTGGYEQYF.

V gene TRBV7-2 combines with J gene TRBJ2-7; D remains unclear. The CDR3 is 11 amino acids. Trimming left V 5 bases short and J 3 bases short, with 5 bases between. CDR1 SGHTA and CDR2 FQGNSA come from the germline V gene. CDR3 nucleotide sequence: TGTGCCAGCAGCCGCTTCTACGAGCAGTACTTC. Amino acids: CASSRFYEQYF.

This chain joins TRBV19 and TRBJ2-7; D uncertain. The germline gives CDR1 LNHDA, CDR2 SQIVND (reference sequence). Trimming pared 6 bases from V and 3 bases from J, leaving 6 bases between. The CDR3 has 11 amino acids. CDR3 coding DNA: TGTGCCAGTAGAGGAAACTACGAGCAGTACTTC. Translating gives CASRGNYEQYF.

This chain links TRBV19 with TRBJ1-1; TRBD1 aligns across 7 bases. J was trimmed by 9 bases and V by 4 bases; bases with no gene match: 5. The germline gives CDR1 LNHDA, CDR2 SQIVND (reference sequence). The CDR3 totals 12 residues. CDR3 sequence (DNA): TGTGCCAGTAGTAACTGGGACAGTCAAGCTTTCTTT. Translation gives CASSNWDSQAFF.

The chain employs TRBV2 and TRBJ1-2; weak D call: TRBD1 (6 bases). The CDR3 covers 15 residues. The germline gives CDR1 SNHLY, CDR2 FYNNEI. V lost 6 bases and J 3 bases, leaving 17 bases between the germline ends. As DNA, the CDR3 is TGTGCCAGCAGGCGCGGGGGGGGCAGGGACTATGGCTACACCTTC. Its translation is CASRRGGGRDYGYTF.

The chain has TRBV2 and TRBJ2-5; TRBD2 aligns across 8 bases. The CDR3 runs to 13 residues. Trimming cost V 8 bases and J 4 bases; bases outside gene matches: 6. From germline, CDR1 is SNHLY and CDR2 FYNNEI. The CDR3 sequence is CASHGLAGETQYF. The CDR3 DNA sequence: TGTGCCAGCCACGGGCTAGCGGGAGAGACCCAGTACTTC.

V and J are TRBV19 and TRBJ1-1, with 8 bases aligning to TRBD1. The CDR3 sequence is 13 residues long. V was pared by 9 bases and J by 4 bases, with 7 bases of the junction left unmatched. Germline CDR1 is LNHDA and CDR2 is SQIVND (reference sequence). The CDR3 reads CASGQGVSTEAFF. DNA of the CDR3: TGTGCCAGCGGACAGGGTGTGAGCACTGAAGCTTTCTTT.

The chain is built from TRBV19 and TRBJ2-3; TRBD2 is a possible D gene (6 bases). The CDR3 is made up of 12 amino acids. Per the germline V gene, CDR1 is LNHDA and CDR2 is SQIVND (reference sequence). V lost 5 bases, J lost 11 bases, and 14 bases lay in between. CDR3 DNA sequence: TGTGCCAGTAGTGCGACTAGTTCCATGCAGTATTTT. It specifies CASSATSSMQYF.

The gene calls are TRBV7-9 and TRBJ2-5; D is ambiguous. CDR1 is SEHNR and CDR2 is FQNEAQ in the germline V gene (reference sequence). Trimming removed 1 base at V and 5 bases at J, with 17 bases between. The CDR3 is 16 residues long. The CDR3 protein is CASSLGSGSLGETQYF. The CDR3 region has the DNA TGTGCCAGCAGCTTAGGATCCGGGTCGTTGGGTGAGACCCAGTACTTC.

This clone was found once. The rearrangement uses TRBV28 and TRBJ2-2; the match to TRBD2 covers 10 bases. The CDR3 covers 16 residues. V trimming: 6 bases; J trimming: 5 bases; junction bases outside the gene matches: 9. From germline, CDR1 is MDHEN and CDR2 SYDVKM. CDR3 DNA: TGTGCCAGCAGCCGACCACTAGCGGGACGGACCGGGGAGCTGTTTTTT. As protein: CASSRPLAGRTGELFF.

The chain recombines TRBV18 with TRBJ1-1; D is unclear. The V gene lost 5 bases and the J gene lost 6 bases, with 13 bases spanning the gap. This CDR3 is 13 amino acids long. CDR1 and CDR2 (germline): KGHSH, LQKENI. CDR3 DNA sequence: TGTGCCAGCTCATTGGACCCTCTCCCTGAAGCTTTCTTT. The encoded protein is CASSLDPLPEAFF.

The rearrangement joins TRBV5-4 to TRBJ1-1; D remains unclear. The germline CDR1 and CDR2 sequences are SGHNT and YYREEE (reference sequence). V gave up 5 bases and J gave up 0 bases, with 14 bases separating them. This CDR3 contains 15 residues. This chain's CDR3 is CASSSPPSMNTEAFF. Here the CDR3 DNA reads TGTGCCAGCAGTTCGCCACCTTCAATGAACACTGAAGCTTTCTTT.

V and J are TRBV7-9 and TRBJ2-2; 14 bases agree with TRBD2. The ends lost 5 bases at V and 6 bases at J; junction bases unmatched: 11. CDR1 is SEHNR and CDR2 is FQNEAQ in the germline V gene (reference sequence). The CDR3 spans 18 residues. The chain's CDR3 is CASSLRLAGGPQAGELFF. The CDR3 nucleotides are TGTGCCAGCAGCCTCAGACTAGCGGGAGGGCCTCAGGCCGGGGAGCTGTTTTTT.

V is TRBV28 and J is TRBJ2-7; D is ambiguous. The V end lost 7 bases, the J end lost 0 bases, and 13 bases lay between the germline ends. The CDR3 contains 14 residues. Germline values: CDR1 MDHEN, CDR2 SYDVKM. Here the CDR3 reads CASTKSRSSYEQYF. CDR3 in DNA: TGTGCCAGCACCAAAAGCCGCAGCTCCTACGAGCAGTACTTC.